The 32 T cell receptor beta chains below were found in one sample sequenced in a study of blood T cell repertoires in COVID-19. Sequencing used immunoSEQ multiplex PCR; TCRdb keeps in-frame clones, though not all of them. The profile covers 85,000 to 130,000 clones, with approximately 90% appearing a single time and 0.85% to 1% taken by the ten largest. The sample was peripheral blood. The receptors here all came from a man aged 60-69 years with acute or convalescent COVID-19.

The CDR3 sequence: CASSPVGTDYGYTF. Here the CDR3 DNA reads TGTGCCAGCAGCCCCGTCGGGACAGACTATGGCTACACCTTC. V gene TRBV9 combines with J gene TRBJ1-2; 7 positions match TRBD1. The V gene's germline CDR1 is SGDLS and CDR2 YYNGEE. Trimming removed 4 bases from V and 3 bases from J; junction bases left unmatched: 6. The CDR3 consists of 14 residues.

This chain uses TRBV2 with TRBJ2-1; 14 bases are a match to TRBD2. J lost 14 bases, V lost 6 bases, and 9 bases had no gene match. There are 14 residues in the CDR3. CDR1 SNHLY and CDR2 FYNNEI come from the germline V gene. CDR3 sequence (DNA): TGTGCCAGCAGCACCGGACTAGCGGGAGGCCCGAAGTTCTTC. Its protein is CASSTGLAGGPKFF.

The CDR3 DNA reads as TGTGCCAGCAGGACGTCTAGCGGTCTCTGGGGCACCGGGGAGCTGTTTTTT. It encodes CASRTSSGLWGTGELFF. The gene calls are TRBV28 and TRBJ2-2, with 7 bases that match TRBD2. Germline trimming cut 6 bases from V and 4 bases from J; bases unmatched to any gene: 14. There are 17 residues in the CDR3. Germline loops: CDR1 MDHEN, CDR2 SYDVKM.

The chain uses TRBV24-1 and TRBJ2-5; 8 nucleotides line up with TRBD1. The CDR3 sequence is 15 residues long. The ends lost 5 bases at V and 4 bases at J; junction bases unmatched: 8. The germline V gene has CDR1 KGHDR and CDR2 SFDVKD. The CDR3 region is CATSADDRGTETQYF. CDR3 coding DNA: TGTGCCACCAGTGCCGACGACAGGGGAACAGAGACCCAGTACTTC.

The V and J genes are TRBV10-3 and TRBJ1-2; TRBD1 agrees at 8 bases. There are 15 residues in the CDR3. J gave up 3 bases and V 8 bases, and 11 bases lay outside the gene matches. Germline V gene sequence: CDR1 ENHRY, CDR2 SYGVKD. The CDR3 is CAIGRGLQGDYGYTF. In DNA form, the CDR3 reads TGTGCCATCGGAAGGGGTTTACAGGGGGACTATGGCTACACCTTC.

The rearrangement joins TRBV30 to TRBJ2-3; the match to TRBD2 covers 10 bases. This CDR3 comprises 14 residues. CDR1 GTSNPN and CDR2 SVGIG come from the germline V gene (reference sequence). Germline trimming cut 2 bases from V and 4 bases from J; bases unmatched to any gene: 3. The CDR3 spells CAWSPGLAADTQYF. The CDR3 bases are TGTGCCTGGAGTCCAGGACTAGCGGCAGATACGCAGTATTTT.

This chain joins TRBV5-1 and TRBJ2-3, with TRBD1 matching over 7 bases. CDR1 and CDR2 from the germline V gene are SGHRS and YFSETQ. The CDR3 totals 15 residues. J lost 6 bases, V lost 0 bases, and 7 bases had no gene match. DNA for the CDR3: TGCGCCAGCAGCTTGGAGCGACAGGGTATGGATACGCAGTATTTT. This gives the protein CASSLERQGMDTQYF.

V usage is TRBV30 and J usage is TRBJ1-3; no firm D call. This CDR3 is built from 12 residues. V shed 4 bases and J shed 0 bases, with 4 bases lying between them. The V gene's germline CDR1 is GTSNPN and CDR2 SVGIG (reference sequence). CDR3 amino acids: CAWMSSGNTIYF. CDR3 in DNA: TGTGCCTGGATGAGCTCTGGAAACACCATATATTTT.

This rearrangement joins TRBV6-5 to TRBJ1-2, with D perhaps TRBD1 (6 bases). The CDR3 runs 15 residues. In germline, CDR1 is MNHEY, CDR2 SVGAGI. The V and J ends lost 4 bases and 4 bases respectively, with 16 bases between them. This CDR3 is CASSFTIQGRYGYTF. CDR3 DNA: TGTGCCAGCAGTTTCACAATACAGGGACGCTATGGCTACACCTTC.

This rearrangement joins TRBV15 to TRBJ1-5; 11 nucleotides match TRBD1. Germline V lookup: CDR1 LNHNV, CDR2 YYDKDF (reference sequence). The CDR3 is 15 residues long. The J segment lost 4 bases and the V segment lost 5 bases, leaving 4 bases of the junction unmatched. In DNA, the CDR3 is TGTGCCACCAGCTGGGGGACAGGGGGGAATCAGCCCCAGCATTTT. It specifies CATSWGTGGNQPQHF.

V gene TRBV2 combines with J gene TRBJ1-5, with a possible D match to TRBD1 (5 bases). V dropped 7 bases and J dropped 6 bases, with 13 bases sitting between them. Germline CDR1 SNHLY, CDR2 FYNNEI. The CDR3 runs to 13 residues. The CDR3 DNA reads TGTGCCAGCATCAGGGAAGAGAGTCAGCCCCAGCATTTT. Its protein product is CASIREESQPQHF.

The chain couples TRBV6-1 to TRBJ2-7; D possibly corresponds to TRBD1 (5 bases). CDR1 is MNHNS and CDR2 is SASEGT in the germline V gene. Trimming pared 1 base from V and 6 bases from J, leaving 13 bases between. This CDR3 region has 14 residues. In DNA, the CDR3 is TGTGCCAGCAGTGAAGTTGGCAGGGCCAGCGAGCAGTACGTC. Encoded protein: CASSEVGRASEQYV.

V and J are TRBV27 and TRBJ1-1; D is possibly TRBD1 (5 bases). This CDR3 is 15 amino acids long. Germline CDR1 and CDR2: MNHEY and SMNVEV (reference sequence). Trimming removed 5 bases at V and 4 bases at J, with 17 bases between. CDR3 sequence reads: CASSTLIGVGTEAFF. The CDR3 DNA is TGTGCCAGCAGTACCCTTATAGGGGTGGGCACTGAAGCTTTCTTT.

This chain links TRBV2 with TRBJ1-1, with D tentatively TRBD1 (5 bases). Germline V gene sequence: CDR1 SNHLY, CDR2 FYNNEI. The CDR3 loop spans 12 amino acids. Trimming stripped 5 bases from V and 7 bases from J, with 11 bases between. The CDR3 nucleotides read TGTGCCAGCAGTAGGGGCCTTGGTGAAGCTTTCTTT. It translates to CASSRGLGEAFF.

The chain has TRBV5-8 and TRBJ1-5, with 8 bases fitting TRBD1. The V gene's germline CDR1 is SGHTS and CDR2 YDEGEE. CDR3 length: 19 amino acids. V lost 5 bases and J lost 2; bases outside the gene matches: 18. DNA for the CDR3: TGTGCCAGCAGTCTTCCGGGGACAGGTGACCTAATGGGCAATCAGCCCCAGCATTTT. The encoded protein is CASSLPGTGDLMGNQPQHF.

The sample holds a few counts of this clone. The chain combines TRBV30 with TRBJ1-6; the match to TRBD1 covers 7 bases. Trimming removed 0 bases from V and 1 base from J; junction bases left unmatched: 9. Germline lookup yields CDR1 GTSNPN and CDR2 SVGIG (reference sequence). The CDR3 runs to 18 residues. The CDR3 sequence is CAWSVGPTGRSYNSPLHF. Here the CDR3 DNA reads TGTGCCTGGAGTGTGGGCCCGACAGGGCGGTCCTATAATTCACCCCTCCACTTT.

The gene calls are TRBV2 and TRBJ1-4, with 12 bases fitting TRBD1. The germline gives CDR1 SNHLY, CDR2 FYNNEI. This CDR3 is 16 amino acids long. V trimming: 7 bases; J trimming: 4 bases; junction bases outside the gene matches: 7. The CDR3 DNA reads as TGTGCCAGCATCCGGGACAGGGGGCATGTTAATGAAAAACTGTTTTTT. Translation gives CASIRDRGHVNEKLFF.

J is TRBJ2-7 and V is TRBV24-1; D is undetermined. V lost 0 bases, J lost 12 bases, and 11 bases lay in between. Germline loops: CDR1 KGHDR, CDR2 SFDVKD. The CDR3 length is 12 residues. In nucleotides, the CDR3 is TGTGCCACCAGTGATTTGCGGCAGGCGATGTACTTC. Amino acid sequence: CATSDLRQAMYF.

V and J are TRBV28 and TRBJ1-5; 12 bases are a match to TRBD1. The CDR3 contains 14 residues. The germline gives CDR1 MDHEN, CDR2 SYDVKM. The CDR3 sequence: CVSGTGGPNQPQHF. The CDR3 DNA reads as TGTGTATCTGGGACAGGGGGCCCCAATCAGCCCCAGCATTTT.

The chain uses TRBV30 and TRBJ1-4; TRBD1 matches 7 bases. The CDR3 is 14 amino acids. Germline CDR1 reads GTSNPN; CDR2 reads SVGIG (reference sequence). V was pared by 3 bases and J by 4 bases, with 5 bases of the junction left unmatched. CDR3 bases: TGTGCCTGGAGAGGGGGACAGTATAATGAAAAACTGTTTTTT. Protein: CAWRGGQYNEKLFF.

The DNA for the CDR3 is TGTGCCAGCAGCCCCCCCGGGGGAGACTATGGCTACACCTTC. Translated: CASSPPGGDYGYTF. The chain carries TRBV3-1 (or the pseudogene TRBV3-2) and TRBJ1-2; the D gene is possibly TRBD1 (5 bases). The CDR3 is 14 residues long. CDR1 and CDR2 from the germline V gene are LGHDT and YNNKEL (reference sequence). V lost 4 bases to trimming and J lost 3 bases, with 12 bases between them.

The chain joins TRBV3-1 (or the pseudogene TRBV3-2) to TRBJ2-3; tentatively, D is TRBD1 (6 bases). The CDR3 covers 17 residues. V lost 3 bases and J 0 bases, leaving 16 bases between the germline ends. Germline V lookup: CDR1 LGHDT, CDR2 YNNKEL (reference sequence). The CDR3 region has the DNA TGTGCCAGCAGCCAGTTTCGGACAGTAACTAGCACAGATACGCAGTATTTT. The encoded protein is CASSQFRTVTSTDTQYF.

The V and J genes are TRBV14 and TRBJ2-1; TRBD2 agrees at 12 bases. V lost 4 bases, J lost 7 bases, and 23 bases stayed unmatched. Germline assignment: CDR1 SGHDN and CDR2 FVKESK. The CDR3 has 21 amino acids. The CDR3 DNA is TGTGCCAGCAGCCCTCCTACCCGAGGTGGGATCCGTCTAGCGGGAGGGAATGAGCAGTTCTTC. The encoded protein is CASSPPTRGGIRLAGGNEQFF.

This clone is a singleton in its sample. As DNA, the CDR3 is TGTGCCAGCAGCTTGGTGGGGGCAGAGAATCAGCCCCAGCATTTT. Its protein product is CASSLVGAENQPQHF. J is TRBJ1-5 and V is TRBV5-5, with D tentatively TRBD1 (6 bases). This CDR3 spans 15 amino acids. V was trimmed by 0 bases and J by 4 bases, leaving 11 bases between them. Per the germline V gene, CDR1 is SGHKS and CDR2 is YYEKEE (reference sequence).

This chain uses TRBV19 with TRBJ1-2, with 7 bases matching TRBD1. Germline assignment: CDR1 LNHDA and CDR2 SQIVND (reference sequence). V was clipped by 3 bases and J by 2 bases; unmatched bases: 9. CDR3 length equals 16 residues. CDR3 sequence: CASSITRGGLNYGYTF. In DNA, the CDR3 is TGTGCCAGTAGTATTACCAGAGGGGGCTTGAACTATGGCTACACCTTC.

The V gene is TRBV27, the J gene TRBJ1-5, with a possible D match to TRBD1 (6 bases). Germline V gives CDR1 MNHEY, CDR2 SMNVEV (reference sequence). Deletions cut 5 bases from V and 11 bases from J, with 19 bases between. This CDR3 contains 14 residues. CDR3 sequence (DNA): TGTGCCAGCAGTCCTGGGACCCAGGGGTTGGCCCAGCATTTT. As protein: CASSPGTQGLAQHF.

The gene calls are TRBV2 and TRBJ1-2; 9 nucleotides match TRBD1. The length of the CDR3 is 15 residues. The junction had 6 bases not matched to a gene; V was cut back by 1 base and J by 6 bases. CDR1 and CDR2 from the germline V gene are SNHLY and FYNNEI. Written as DNA, the CDR3 is TGTGCCAGCAGTGAAGGTTACAGGGGGCCAAATGGCTACACCTTC. Translating it yields CASSEGYRGPNGYTF. Supplemented by reference TRBV2 and TRBJ1-2, the full variable domain reads EPEVTQTPSHQVTQMGQEVILRCVPISNHLYFYWYRQILGQKVEFLVSFYNNEISEKSEIFDDQFSVERPDGSNFTLKIRSTKLEDSAMYFCASSEGYRGPNGYTFGSGTRLTVV.

The CDR3 DNA sequence: TGTGCCAGCTTTGATTCTACTAGCACTAACTATGGCTACACCTTC. Residues: CASFDSTSTNYGYTF. V gene TRBV28 combines with J gene TRBJ1-2; no firm D call. CDR1 is MDHEN, CDR2 SYDVKM, per germline. The CDR3 has 15 amino acids. V was cut by 8 bases and J by 0 bases, with 16 bases left in between.

This clone appeared once. This chain joins TRBV20-1 and TRBJ1-2; weak D call: TRBD1 (6 bases). V lost 5 bases and J lost 8, with 12 bases in between. This CDR3 has 11 residues. The V gene's germline CDR1 is DFQATT and CDR2 SNEGSKA (reference sequence). The DNA of the CDR3 is TGCAGTGCTTCCGGGGGGCTGGGCTACACCTTC. Protein sequence: CSASGGLGYTF.

The V gene is TRBV19, the J gene TRBJ1-3; D remains unclear. V dropped 5 bases and J dropped 0 bases, with 20 bases sitting between them. Germline values: CDR1 LNHDA, CDR2 SQIVND (reference sequence). The CDR3 runs 18 residues. CDR3 sequence: CASSDNSNPFFSGNTIYF. CDR3 nucleotides: TGTGCCAGTAGTGATAACAGCAACCCCTTCTTCTCTGGAAACACCATATATTTT.

The J gene is TRBJ2-5, the V gene TRBV9; D might be TRBD2 (5 bases). CDR3 length equals 15 residues. Germline V gives CDR1 SGDLS, CDR2 YYNGEE. V was shortened by 0 bases and J by 2 bases, with 11 bases between the two germline ends. The CDR3 DNA reads as TGTGCCAGCAGCGTAGATGGCAGGACTCAAGAGACCCAGTACTTC. This codes for CASSVDGRTQETQYF.

This clone came up a few times. This chain connects TRBV9 to TRBJ2-3; weak D call: TRBD1 (5 bases). Per the germline V gene, CDR1 is SGDLS and CDR2 is YYNGEE. The CDR3 sequence is 13 residues long. V dropped 3 bases and J dropped 2 bases, with 7 bases sitting between them. The CDR3 protein is CASSGGNTDTQYF. CDR3 in DNA: TGTGCCAGCAGCGGGGGCAACACAGATACGCAGTATTTT.